This record covers a single T cell receptor (beta chain). This sample is part of a study of cytomegalovirus exposure and HLA in healthy donors. The donors gave bone marrow, and they were healthy. Unrecorded immune exposures were likely, despite nominal health at sampling. The PCR contained 60 Vbeta and 13 Jbeta primers. Assay: immunoSEQ multiplex PCR; the TCRdb copy retains only in-frame clones and omits some. The data hold more than 110,000 clones, with 75% observed a single time. The sequenced sample was PBMCs. The receptor was isolated from a young man in good health and CMV-seronegative.

The CDR3 sequence: CASSITGGNEQFF. DNA of the CDR3: TGTGCCAGCAGCATAACAGGGGGGAATGAGCAGTTCTTC. V and J are TRBV6-5 and TRBJ2-1; 8 bases map to TRBD1. Germline lookup yields CDR1 MNHEY and CDR2 SVGAGI. J lost 7 bases, V lost 6 bases, and 5 bases had no gene match. This CDR3 comprises 13 residues.